The 8 T cell receptor beta chains below all came from one sample that was sequenced in a study of graft-versus-host responses after intestinal transplantation. Their specific antigens are unknown. The table came from immunoSEQ multiplex PCR; TCRdb's copy has only in-frame clones and leaves some out. The repertoire holds approximately 94,000 clones, with less than 90% as singletons. Sequences were derived from unstimulated CD4+ T cells sorted from spleen or lymph node cells, sampled before transplant. The receptors originated from a human donor who was the organ donor for an intestinal transplant.

The V gene is TRBV11-2, the J gene TRBJ2-3, with 7 bases that match TRBD2. Germline V gene data show CDR1 as SGHAT and CDR2 as FQNNGV. This CDR3 is built from 16 residues. V shed 4 bases, J shed 3 bases, and the junction held 10 bases outside the gene matches. As DNA, the CDR3 is TGTGCCAGCAGCTCGGGAGCGGGGCGGGCTACAGATACGCAGTATTTT. This codes for CASSSGAGRATDTQYF.

This clone was seen just once. The CDR3 sequence is CASRRGVNEQFF. The DNA for the CDR3 is TGTGCCAGCCGGAGGGGGGTCAATGAGCAGTTCTTC. This chain links TRBV27 with TRBJ2-1; D possibly matches TRBD1 or TRBD2 (6 bases each). Germline-derived CDR1 and CDR2 are MNHEY and SMNVEV (reference sequence). The CDR3 spans 12 residues. The ends were cut back, 8 bases at V and 6 bases at J, with 11 bases in the middle.

For this clone: An end of the junction differs from the germline gene, which may be a read error. The genes are TRBV5-1 and TRBJ2-4; 8 nucleotides match TRBD1. Germline values: CDR1 SGHRS, CDR2 YFSETQ. There are 14 residues in the CDR3. The CDR3, as DNA: TGCGCCAGCAGCTTTGGACAGGGTCCGGACGCCCAAGACTTC. This codes for CASSFGQGPDAQDF. Supplemented by reference TRBV5-1 and TRBJ2-4, the full variable domain reads KAGVTQTPRYLIKTRGQQVTLSCSPISGHRSVSWYQQTPGQGLQFLFEYFSETQRNKGNFPGRFSGRQFSNSRSEMNVSTLELGDSALYLCASSFGQGPDAQDFGAGTRLSVL.

The V and J genes are TRBV7-8 and TRBJ2-7; 7 nucleotides line up with TRBD2. The germline CDR1 and CDR2 sequences are SGHVS and FQNEAQ. J gave up 1 base and V 3 bases, and 3 bases lay outside the gene matches. This CDR3 region has 14 residues. CDR3 sequence reads: CASSLEAGSYEQYF. The CDR3 nucleotides are TGTGCCAGCAGCTTGGAAGCGGGGTCCTACGAGCAGTACTTC.

The V gene is TRBV27, the J gene TRBJ1-4; no clear D. Germline CDR1 reads MNHEY; CDR2 reads SMNVEV (reference sequence). Trimming removed 4 bases at V and 2 bases at J, with 14 bases between. This CDR3 has 16 residues. In DNA, the CDR3 is TGTGCCAGCAGTTCCGCGTCTCTAGCGACTAATGAAAAACTGTTTTTT. Its protein is CASSSASLATNEKLFF.

This clone was picked up one time. The rearrangement joins TRBV2 to TRBJ1-5, with 10 positions matching TRBD1. This CDR3 contains 17 residues. J gave up 3 bases and V 4 bases, and 9 bases lay outside the gene matches. Germline assignment: CDR1 SNHLY and CDR2 FYNNEI. The CDR3 loop reads CASSVTTGGLVNQPQHF. CDR3 sequence (DNA): TGTGCCAGCAGTGTGACGACAGGGGGCTTAGTCAATCAGCCCCAGCATTTT.

This clone appeared once. This chain links TRBV2 with TRBJ1-3; D gene uncertain. Trimming stripped 3 bases from V and 0 bases from J, with 6 bases between. Germline V gives CDR1 SNHLY, CDR2 FYNNEI. The CDR3 runs 14 residues. In DNA, the CDR3 is TGTGCCAGCAGTGAGGGGTACTCTGGAAACACCATATATTTT. Protein sequence: CASSEGYSGNTIYF.

V usage is TRBV28 and J usage is TRBJ1-1; TRBD1 is a possible D gene (5 bases). Trimming left V 6 bases short and J 4 bases short, with 18 bases between. Per germline, CDR1 MDHEN and CDR2 SYDVKM. The CDR3 spans 15 residues. Here the CDR3 DNA reads TGTGCCAGCAGACTTTGGCGAGGGGCCACCACTGAAGCTTTCTTT. As protein: CASRLWRGATTEAFF. Full variable domain (rest looked up from reference TRBV28 and TRBJ1-1): DVKVTQSSRYLVKRTGEKVFLECVQDMDHENMFWYRQDPGLGLRLIYFSYDVKMKEKGDIPEGYSVSREKKERFSLILESASTNQTSMYLCASRLWRGATTEAFFGQGTRLTVV.